Presented here are 26 T cell receptor beta chains from one specimen sequenced in a study of T-cell memory formation after mild COVID-19. MiXCR, applied by TCRdb to the 5' RACE reads, yields one record per CDR3 protein. The sample contains roughly 150,000 distinct CDR3 sequences, about 25% of which appear only once. The sample consisted of PBMCs or a T cell subset sorted from them (not recorded which). The source of these receptors is an adult woman who had mild COVID-19 (a few samples of this study predate the infection). Cell type and time point are not known.

This chain connects TRBV11-3 to TRBJ2-1; D is ambiguous. CDR1 and CDR2 from the germline V gene are SGHNT and YENEEA. The CDR3 loop spans 13 amino acids. The V and J ends lost 4 bases and 8 bases respectively, with 12 bases between them. CDR3 residues: CASSYREIDEQFF. CDR3 nucleotide sequence: TGTGCCAGCAGCTATCGAGAGATCGATGAGCAGTTCTTC.

This chain uses TRBV6-5 with TRBJ2-1; the match to TRBD2 covers 9 bases. This CDR3 has 12 amino acids. V was pared by 11 bases and J by 10 bases, with 9 bases of the junction left unmatched. Germline V gene lookup returns CDR1 MNHEY and CDR2 SVGAGI. Written as DNA, the CDR3 is TGTGCCTCGACTAGCGGAGGGGGCGAGCAGTTCTTC. Translated, it gives CASTSGGGEQFF.

This chain connects TRBV29-1 to TRBJ2-1; D remains unclear. Trimming removed 5 bases at V and 0 bases at J, with 11 bases between. This CDR3 region has 14 residues. Germline lookup yields CDR1 SQVTM and CDR2 ANQGSEA. The CDR3 coding sequence is TGCAGCGTTTCTGGGTCGGGCTCCTACAATGAGCAGTTCTTC. Protein sequence: CSVSGSGSYNEQFF.

This clonotype occurred a few times. The CDR3 reads CASSLGGRGLDEQFF. Here the CDR3 DNA reads TGTGCCAGCAGCTTAGGCGGCAGGGGACTGGATGAGCAGTTCTTC. The V and J genes are TRBV11-2 and TRBJ2-1; D assignment may be TRBD1 or TRBD2 (6 bases each). This CDR3 region has 15 residues. Trimming removed 1 base from V and 8 bases from J, with 15 bases in between. The germline V gene encodes CDR1 SGHAT and CDR2 FQNNGV.

The chain joins TRBV5-1 to TRBJ2-7; 8 bases align to TRBD1. Germline lookup yields CDR1 SGHRS and CDR2 YFSETQ. This CDR3 has 15 amino acids. The junction had 11 bases not matched to a gene; V was cut back by 4 bases and J by 5 bases. The CDR3 spells CASSPPTGGWDEQYF. The DNA for the CDR3 is TGCGCCAGCAGCCCCCCCACAGGGGGTTGGGACGAGCAGTACTTC.

The chain has TRBV19 and TRBJ1-5; D is uncertain. The CDR3 is 15 residues long. Deletions cut 7 bases from V and 2 bases from J, with 15 bases between. Germline V lookup: CDR1 LNHDA, CDR2 SQIVND (reference sequence). Here the CDR3 DNA reads TGTGCCAGTAAAAAACTCCCAGAGGGCAATCAGCCCCAGCATTTT. It is translated as CASKKLPEGNQPQHF.

This clonotype was counted a few times. The gene calls are TRBV5-1 and TRBJ2-7; 7 bases map to TRBD1. The germline V gene has CDR1 SGHRS and CDR2 YFSETQ. J gave up 2 bases and V 4 bases, and 6 bases lay outside the gene matches. This CDR3 has 14 amino acids. The CDR3 bases are TGCGCCAGCAGCACTGAACAGGGGCCCTACGAGCAGTACTTC. It yields the protein CASSTEQGPYEQYF.

The genes are TRBV7-8 and TRBJ2-3, with D possibly being TRBD2 (5 bases). This CDR3 has 15 residues. V was trimmed by 5 bases and J by 6 bases, leaving 18 bases between them. Germline loops: CDR1 SGHVS, CDR2 FQNEAQ. The CDR3 nucleotides read TGTGCCAGCAGCAAAGTTCTGCATCCGGGGGATACGCAGTATTTT. Its translation is CASSKVLHPGDTQYF.

CDR3 in amino acids: CASSYGQGRTGELFF. CDR3 DNA: TGTGCCAGCAGCTATGGACAGGGACGCACCGGGGAGCTGTTTTTT. The chain joins TRBV5-6 to TRBJ2-2; 8 bases align to TRBD1. Germline loops: CDR1 SGHDT, CDR2 YYEEEE. CDR3 length equals 15 residues. V lost 3 bases and J lost 4; bases outside the gene matches: 5.

CDR3 loop: CASRTTRSKVYGYTF. The CDR3 DNA is TGTGCCAGCAGGACGACAAGGTCGAAAGTCTATGGCTACACCTTC. The chain is built from TRBV2 and TRBJ1-2; no reliable D call. This CDR3 has 15 amino acids. CDR1 and CDR2 (germline): SNHLY, FYNNEI. Trimming removed 6 bases from V and 4 bases from J, with 18 bases in between.

The rearrangement links TRBV29-1 to TRBJ2-7, with D tentatively TRBD2 (6 bases). This CDR3 region has 14 residues. The germline CDR1 and CDR2 sequences are SQVTM and ANQGSEA. V gave up 6 bases and J gave up 1 base, with 16 bases separating them. The CDR3 here is CSVAGRADSYEQYF. For the CDR3, the DNA is TGCAGCGTGGCGGGACGAGCGGATTCCTACGAGCAGTACTTC.

This clonotype was picked up a small number of times. J is TRBJ2-7 and V is TRBV5-6; 11 bases are a match to TRBD2. From germline, CDR1 is SGHDT and CDR2 YYEEEE. This CDR3 spans 18 amino acids. With 3 bases clipped from V and 0 bases from J, the junction kept 11 bases outside the gene matches. The chain's CDR3 is CASSSRLAGSLSSYEQYF. Here the CDR3 DNA reads TGTGCCAGCAGCTCCAGACTAGCGGGGTCGCTTAGCTCCTACGAGCAGTACTTC.

The chain combines TRBV29-1 with TRBJ2-2; 10 bases line up with TRBD1. CDR1 SQVTM and CDR2 ANQGSEA come from the germline V gene. The V and J ends lost 4 bases and 8 bases, in that order; junction bases with no gene match: 4. This CDR3 contains 13 residues. In nucleotides, the CDR3 is TGCAGCGTTGTTGACAGGGGGCGGGGGGAGCTGTTTTTT. The encoded protein is CSVVDRGRGELFF.

The chain has TRBV9 and TRBJ2-2, with D perhaps TRBD1 (6 bases). CDR1 is SGDLS, CDR2 YYNGEE, per germline. The V and J ends lost 2 bases and 2 bases respectively, with 10 bases between them. There are 15 residues in the CDR3. CDR3 residues: CASSVTGANTGELFF. The CDR3 coding sequence is TGTGCCAGCAGCGTGACAGGTGCTAACACCGGGGAGCTGTTTTTT.

This clonotype was seen a handful of times. The chain employs TRBV7-2 and TRBJ2-3, with D uncertain. Germline V gene lookup returns CDR1 SGHTA and CDR2 FQGNSA. V shed 1 base and J shed 2 bases, with 16 bases lying between them. This CDR3 region has 17 residues. As DNA, the CDR3 is TGTGCCAGCAGCTTAGGATTAGTCAGTCCAACCACAGATACGCAGTATTTT. It specifies CASSLGLVSPTTDTQYF.

The chain employs TRBV6-2 or TRBV6-3 and TRBJ2-3, with TRBD2 matching 8 bases. V shed 2 bases and J 2 bases; nucleotides not matched to a gene: 6. Germline CDR1 reads MNHEY; CDR2 reads SVGEGT. The CDR3 sequence is 16 residues long. The CDR3 sequence: CASSYPQRGYTDTQYF. The DNA of the CDR3 is TGTGCCAGCAGTTACCCCCAGCGGGGGTACACAGATACGCAGTATTTT.

The chain employs TRBV24-1 and TRBJ2-1, with a possible D match to TRBD2 (5 bases). The germline V gene encodes CDR1 KGHDR and CDR2 SFDVKD. This CDR3 contains 17 residues. V was trimmed by 6 bases and J by 2 bases, leaving 19 bases between them. Written as DNA, the CDR3 is TGTGCCACCAGTCCCCTGGGTAGCGCGGGCGCCTACAATGAGCAGTTCTTC. It translates to CATSPLGSAGAYNEQFF.

The V gene is TRBV3-1, the J gene TRBJ1-6; tentatively, D is TRBD1 (5 bases). The CDR3 loop spans 17 amino acids. Germline CDR1 reads LGHDT; CDR2 reads YNNKEL (reference sequence). V was cut by 0 bases and J by 7 bases, with 16 bases left in between. In DNA form, the CDR3 reads TGTGCCAGCAGCCAAGAGCATCCAGGGAGCGCAAATTCACCCCTCCACTTT. Amino acids: CASSQEHPGSANSPLHF.

In this sample, this clonotype turned up once. J is TRBJ1-2 and V is TRBV19, with D perhaps TRBD1 (6 bases). The CDR3 loop spans 15 amino acids. V was pared by 0 bases and J by 6 bases, with 14 bases between. Germline assignment: CDR1 LNHDA and CDR2 SQIVND (reference sequence). DNA of the CDR3: TGTGCCAGTAGTATAGAGACGGGGGCGCTTCATGGCTACACCTTC. This translates into CASSIETGALHGYTF.

The genes are TRBV9 and TRBJ1-3; maybe TRBD1 (5 bases). Trimming took off 3 bases at V and 0 bases at J, with 10 bases between the two ends. The CDR3 has 15 residues. Germline-derived CDR1 and CDR2 are SGDLS and YYNGEE. The CDR3 DNA follows: TGTGCCAGCAGCGGGGGCAGTCGCTCTGGAAACACCATATATTTT. The encoded protein is CASSGGSRSGNTIYF.

The chain uses TRBV7-9 and TRBJ1-4; D remains ambiguous. Germline V gene data show CDR1 as SEHNR and CDR2 as FQNEAQ (reference sequence). This CDR3 comprises 13 residues. V lost 5 bases and J 0 bases, leaving 4 bases between the germline ends. The CDR3 is CASSKATNEKLFF. For the CDR3, the DNA is TGTGCCAGCAGCAAAGCAACTAATGAAAAACTGTTTTTT. Full variable domain (missing parts from reference TRBV7-9 and TRBJ1-4): DTGVSQNPRHKITKRGQNVTFRCDPISEHNRLYWYRQTLGQGPEFLTYFQNEAQLEKSRLLSDRFSAERPKGSFSTLEIQRTEQGDSAMYLCASSKATNEKLFFGSGTQLSVL.

V and J are TRBV5-1 and TRBJ2-3; 15 bases align to TRBD2. The germline V gene has CDR1 SGHRS and CDR2 YFSETQ. V gave up 4 bases and J gave up 0 bases; unmatched junction bases: 15. The CDR3 is 21 residues long. CDR3 loop: CASSPWGLAGGTRTSTDTQYF. CDR3 bases: TGCGCCAGCAGCCCATGGGGACTAGCGGGGGGAACCCGAACTAGCACAGATACGCAGTATTTT.

The chain uses TRBV2 and TRBJ1-6; D is ambiguous. The CDR3 covers 14 residues. The germline V and J ends were trimmed by 3 bases and 7 bases, with 10 bases remaining between them. Germline V gene lookup returns CDR1 SNHLY and CDR2 FYNNEI. The CDR3 loop reads CASSDGVGNSPLHF. For the CDR3, the DNA is TGTGCCAGCAGTGATGGGGTAGGGAATTCACCCCTCCACTTT. The full variable domain, rest sourced from reference TRBV2 and TRBJ1-6, is EPEVTQTPSHQVTQMGQEVILRCVPISNHLYFYWYRQILGQKVEFLVSFYNNEISEKSEIFDDQFSVERPDGSNFTLKIRSTKLEDSAMYFCASSDGVGNSPLHFGNGTRLTVT.

The genes are TRBV4-1 and TRBJ2-4; TRBD1 matches at 8 bases. With 4 bases clipped from V and 6 bases from J, the junction kept 8 bases outside the gene matches. Per germline, CDR1 MGHRA and CDR2 YSYEKL. The length of the CDR3 is 15 residues. This CDR3 is CASSRGQGLVNIQYF. The CDR3 region has the DNA TGCGCCAGCAGCCGTGGACAGGGTTTGGTAAACATTCAGTACTTC.

The rearrangement uses TRBV29-1 and TRBJ1-2, with TRBD1 matching over 7 bases. Germline-derived CDR1 and CDR2 are SQVTM and ANQGSEA. J was trimmed by 3 bases and V by 6 bases; bases with no gene match: 4. The CDR3 is 12 residues long. CDR3 region: CSVAGGDYGYTF. For the CDR3, the DNA is TGCAGCGTCGCAGGGGGGGACTATGGCTACACCTTC.

This clonotype was picked up a small number of times. This chain joins TRBV19 and TRBJ2-1, with D possibly TRBD2 on 5 matching bases. The V end was cut by 5 bases, the J end by 0 bases, with 11 bases between. Germline values: CDR1 LNHDA, CDR2 SQIVND (reference sequence). This CDR3 contains 15 residues. CDR3 bases: TGTGCCAGTAGTTTAAGCGGAAGCTCCTACAATGAGCAGTTCTTC. Translated, it gives CASSLSGSSYNEQFF.